This TCR beta chain emerged from a study of blood T cell repertoires in COVID-19. Germline CDR1 reads SGHTA; CDR2 reads FQGNSA. This CDR3 has 18 residues. Trimming removed 3 bases from V and 0 bases from J; junction bases left unmatched: 11. TCRdb keeps only in-frame clones here, not all; method: immunoSEQ multiplex PCR. The repertoire holds some 250,000 clones, with 70% to 90% as singletons. Sequences were obtained from peripheral blood. The origin of this receptor is a woman in her thirties or forties who had recovered from COVID-19. The gene calls are TRBV7-2 and TRBJ1-2; TRBD1 matches 9 bases. The CDR3 nucleotides are TGTGCCAGCAGCTTCCGAAACGTGGGACAGGGAGCTAACTATGGCTACACCTTC. This encodes CASSFRNVGQGANYGYTF.